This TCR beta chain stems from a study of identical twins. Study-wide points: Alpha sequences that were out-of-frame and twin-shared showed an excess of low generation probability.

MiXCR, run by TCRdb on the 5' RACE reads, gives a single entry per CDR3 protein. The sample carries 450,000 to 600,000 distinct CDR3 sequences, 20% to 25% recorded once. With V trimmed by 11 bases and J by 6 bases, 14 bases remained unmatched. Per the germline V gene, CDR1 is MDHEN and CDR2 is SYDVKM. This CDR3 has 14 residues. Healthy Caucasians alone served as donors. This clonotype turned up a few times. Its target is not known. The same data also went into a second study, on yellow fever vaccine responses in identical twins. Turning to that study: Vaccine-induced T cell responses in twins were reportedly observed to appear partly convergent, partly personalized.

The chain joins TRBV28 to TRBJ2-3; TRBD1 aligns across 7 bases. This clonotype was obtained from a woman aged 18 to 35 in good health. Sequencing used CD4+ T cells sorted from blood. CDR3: CASHLEGATDTQYF. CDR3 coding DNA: TGTGCCTCCCACCTAGAGGGGGCAACGGATACGCAGTATTTT. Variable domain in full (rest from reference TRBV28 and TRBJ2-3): DVKVTQSSRYLVKRTGEKVFLECVQDMDHENMFWYRQDPGLGLRLIYFSYDVKMKEKGDIPEGYSVSREKKERFSLILESASTNQTSMYLCASHLEGATDTQYFGPGTRLTVL.